One sample yielded the 16 T cell receptor beta chains listed below, sequenced in a study of control samples from healthy donors and cancer patients. Assay: immunoSEQ multiplex PCR; the TCRdb copy retains only in-frame clones and omits some. The sample has some 87,000 clones, around 80% seen once. The source material was PBMCs. The origin of the receptors is a man aged 55 to 70 with head and neck cancer.

This chain connects TRBV27 to TRBJ2-7, with TRBD2 matching 8 bases. This CDR3 region has 14 residues. Germline V lookup: CDR1 MNHEY, CDR2 SMNVEV (reference sequence). The J segment lost 4 bases and the V segment lost 3 bases, leaving 5 bases of the junction unmatched. CDR3 loop: CASSFASGQYEQYF. CDR3 DNA: TGTGCCAGCAGTTTTGCTAGCGGGCAATACGAGCAGTACTTC.

This clone was seen only once. The chain links TRBV5-8 to TRBJ2-7; possible D gene TRBD2, 5 bases. In germline, CDR1 is SGHTS, CDR2 YDEGEE. The V gene lost 1 base and the J gene lost 2 bases, with 7 bases spanning the gap. The CDR3 is 13 residues long. This CDR3 reads CASSLTGAYEQYF. For the CDR3, the DNA is TGTGCCAGCAGCTTGACCGGGGCCTACGAGCAGTACTTC. The full variable domain, in which reference TRBV5-8 and TRBJ2-7 provide the parts outside the CDR3, is EAGVTQSPTHLIKTRGQQATLRCSPISGHTSVYWYQQALGLGLQFLLWYDEGEERNRGNFPPRFSGRQFPNYSSELNVNALELEDSALYLCASSLTGAYEQYFGPGTRLTVT.

The chain combines TRBV11-2 with TRBJ2-2; TRBD1 is a possible D gene (5 bases). Trimming took 4 bases from V and 6 from J, leaving 12 bases between them. Germline values: CDR1 SGHAT, CDR2 FQNNGV. This CDR3 is built from 14 residues. CDR3 region: CASSWGGAAGELFF. The CDR3 DNA follows: TGTGCCAGCAGCTGGGGTGGGGCGGCCGGGGAGCTGTTTTTT.

The V and J genes are TRBV5-1 and TRBJ1-1; 9 bases agree with TRBD1. Germline CDR1 and CDR2: SGHRS and YFSETQ. CDR3 length equals 15 residues. V shed 4 bases, J shed 6 bases, and the junction held 10 bases outside the gene matches. The CDR3 sequence: CASSPTGQGSAEAFF. In DNA, the CDR3 is TGCGCCAGCAGCCCGACTGGACAGGGGAGCGCTGAAGCTTTCTTT.

The CDR3 DNA follows: TGTGCCAGCAGCGTAGCCCCCACGGGCGAGAATGGCTACACCTTC. Encoded protein: CASSVAPTGENGYTF. The gene calls are TRBV9 and TRBJ1-2; no reliable D call. The CDR3 length is 15 residues. Trimming cost V 0 bases and J 6 bases, with 15 bases left between them. The germline V gene has CDR1 SGDLS and CDR2 YYNGEE.

The rearrangement uses TRBV12-5 and TRBJ1-1; TRBD1 might be the D (5 bases). This CDR3 has 15 amino acids. Germline assignment: CDR1 LGHNT and CDR2 FRNRAP. The V end was cut by 3 bases, the J end by 11 bases, with 22 bases between. CDR3 region: CASGLKDNWDTRAFF. DNA of the CDR3: TGTGCTAGTGGTTTAAAGGACAATTGGGATACACGGGCTTTCTTT.

This clone came up a few times. This chain joins TRBV6-1 and TRBJ2-7; tentatively, D is TRBD1 (6 bases). The germline V gene encodes CDR1 MNHNS and CDR2 SASEGT. The V end lost 0 bases, the J end lost 2 bases, and 11 bases lay between the germline ends. CDR3 length: 15 residues. The CDR3 protein is CASSEAGQPTYEQYF. DNA of the CDR3: TGTGCCAGCAGTGAAGCAGGACAGCCTACCTACGAGCAGTACTTC.

This clone was seen more than once but under ten times. This chain connects TRBV24-1 to TRBJ1-4; 7 nucleotides line up with TRBD1. The trim removed 4 bases at V and 8 bases at J, leaving 6 bases unmatched. This CDR3 is built from 14 residues. Germline assignment: CDR1 KGHDR and CDR2 SFDVKD. The CDR3 coding sequence is TGTGCCACCAGTGAGACAGGGTCCGGGGAAAAACTGTTTTTT. Its translation is CATSETGSGEKLFF.

CDR3 in DNA: TGTGCCAGCAGCTCGGGCCCGAACTACGAGCAGTACTTC. Protein sequence: CASSSGPNYEQYF. This sequence joins TRBV7-6 and TRBJ2-7; D is ambiguous. Germline V CDR1 and CDR2: SGHVS, FNYEAQ. Trimming took off 4 bases at V and 3 bases at J, with 10 bases between the two ends. The CDR3 is 13 residues long.

The chain has TRBV29-1 and TRBJ2-7; 11 bases map to TRBD1. J was trimmed by 6 bases and V by 7 bases; bases with no gene match: 11. Germline assignment: CDR1 SQVTM and CDR2 ANQGSEA. This CDR3 region has 14 residues. In DNA form, the CDR3 reads TGCAGCGCCGCGGGGTGGACAGGGGGCGGCGAGCAGTACTTC. It translates to CSAAGWTGGGEQYF.

This clone was found a few times. Other DNA sequences in this sample translate to the same CDR3. The chain is built from TRBV7-9 and TRBJ2-2; D may be TRBD2 (5 bases). The CDR3 is made up of 14 amino acids. The germline gives CDR1 SEHNR, CDR2 FQNEAQ (reference sequence). Trimming stripped 3 bases from V and 2 bases from J, with 7 bases between. CDR3 nucleotides: TGTGCCAGCAGCTTGGGGAGTAACACCGGGGAGCTGTTTTTT. Translating it yields CASSLGSNTGELFF. Full variable domain (missing parts from reference TRBV7-9 and TRBJ2-2): DTGVSQNPRHKITKRGQNVTFRCDPISEHNRLYWYRQTLGQGPEFLTYFQNEAQLEKSRLLSDRFSAERPKGSFSTLEIQRTEQGDSAMYLCASSLGSNTGELFFGEGSRLTVL.

V usage is TRBV9 and J usage is TRBJ2-1; TRBD2 agrees at 7 bases. V lost 1 base, J lost 0 bases, and 1 base stayed unmatched. Germline lookup yields CDR1 SGDLS and CDR2 YYNGEE. The length of the CDR3 is 15 residues. Here the CDR3 DNA reads TGTGCCAGCAGCGTAAGACTAGCCTCCTACAATGAGCAGTTCTTC. This gives the protein CASSVRLASYNEQFF.

The J gene is TRBJ1-1, the V gene TRBV6-5; D gene uncertain. V was shortened by 6 bases and J by 0 bases, with 8 bases between the two germline ends. This CDR3 has 13 amino acids. Germline CDR1 and CDR2: MNHEY and SVGAGI. The DNA of the CDR3 is TGTGCCAGCAGGGAGTCTTTGAACACTGAAGCTTTCTTT. Translation gives CASRESLNTEAFF.

This rearrangement joins TRBV6-1 to TRBJ2-3; D possibly uses TRBD1 or TRBD2 (5 bases each). The V and J ends lost 3 bases and 6 bases respectively, with 19 bases between them. CDR1 is MNHNS, CDR2 SASEGT, per germline. The CDR3 totals 16 residues. This CDR3 is CASSDPGTPTADTQYF. DNA for the CDR3: TGTGCCAGCAGTGACCCAGGGACCCCGACAGCGGATACGCAGTATTTT.

This chain uses TRBV19 with TRBJ2-7; perhaps D is TRBD1 or TRBD2 (5 bases each). Looked up from germline, CDR1 is LNHDA and CDR2 is SQIVND (reference sequence). The V gene lost 5 bases and the J gene lost 1 base, with 18 bases spanning the gap. The CDR3 is 16 residues long. The CDR3 DNA is TGTGCCAGTAGTCCCCATGGAGCAGGGAGATCCTACGAGCAGTACTTC. It translates to CASSPHGAGRSYEQYF.

The rearrangement links TRBV19 to TRBJ2-6, with 9 bases identical to TRBD1. Germline V gene lookup returns CDR1 LNHDA and CDR2 SQIVND (reference sequence). V lost 7 bases to trimming and J lost 4 bases; unmatched junction nucleotides: 14. This CDR3 has 18 amino acids. DNA for the CDR3: TGTGCCAGTACCCCTAGGACAGGGGTCCATCGGGGGGCCAACGTCCTGACTTTC. It specifies CASTPRTGVHRGANVLTF.